These 17 T cell receptor beta chains originate from one sample sequenced in a study of glioma-infiltrating T cells after dendritic cell vaccination (dated by TCRdb to 2016 to 2018). The library was built by means of the immunoSEQ multiplex PCR assay. TCRdb stores this immuneACCESS table with in-frame sequences only. Part of the clones is absent; in the studies checked, under half of the shortfall reflects unresolved V genes, and no reason is known for the rest. This sample is represented by approximately 84,000 clones; around 86% of them were singletons. Approximately 14% of the sample is in the top ten clones. This specimen was blood, taken before dendritic cell vaccination. All receptors derive from a human donor with glioblastoma.

The chain has TRBV18 and TRBJ1-3; 8 bases line up with TRBD1. Germline-derived CDR1 and CDR2 are KGHSH and LQKENI. The CDR3 is 16 residues long. V gave up 3 bases and J gave up 2 bases; unmatched junction bases: 6. In nucleotides, the CDR3 is TGTGCCAGCTCACCTACTCCGACAGGGGCTGGAAACACCATATATTTT. It specifies CASSPTPTGAGNTIYF.

The chain links TRBV27 to TRBJ1-6, with 9 nucleotides matching TRBD1. CDR3 length: 15 residues. Germline values: CDR1 MNHEY, CDR2 SMNVEV (reference sequence). J lost 6 bases, V lost 3 bases, and 3 bases had no gene match. The CDR3 coding sequence is TGTGCCAGCAGTTTGGGACAGGGCGGTAATTCACCCCTCCACTTT. It encodes CASSLGQGGNSPLHF.

The chain recombines TRBV15 with TRBJ2-3; tentatively, D is TRBD2 (7 bases). Looked up from germline, CDR1 is LNHNV and CDR2 is YYDKDF (reference sequence). The CDR3 runs 19 residues. Trimming pared 0 bases from V and 0 bases from J, leaving 19 bases between. The CDR3 loop reads CATSRDRGVGGASTDTQYF. CDR3 coding DNA: TGTGCCACCAGCAGAGACAGGGGTGTTGGGGGGGCCAGCACAGATACGCAGTATTTT.

The rearrangement links TRBV18 to TRBJ2-7; perhaps TRBD1 as D (6 bases). This CDR3 contains 14 residues. Trimming removed 1 base at V and 5 bases at J, with 12 bases between. Germline V CDR1 and CDR2: KGHSH, LQKENI. The DNA of the CDR3 is TGTGCCAGCTCACCACTACAGGGAAGTAACGAGCAGTACTTC. Translation: CASSPLQGSNEQYF.

The V and J genes are TRBV9 and TRBJ2-7; weak D call: TRBD2 (6 bases). The ends were cut back, 4 bases at V and 4 bases at J, with 12 bases in the middle. The CDR3 runs 13 residues. The germline gives CDR1 SGDLS, CDR2 YYNGEE. The CDR3 DNA reads TGTGCCAGCAGCCATCCCGGGGGTTACGAGCAGTACTTC. This sequence encodes CASSHPGGYEQYF.

The CDR3 sequence: CASSSGQGRNQPQHF. The CDR3 DNA sequence: TGTGCCAGCAGCTCGGGACAGGGCCGCAATCAGCCCCAGCATTTT. The chain recombines TRBV13 with TRBJ1-5; 9 bases map to TRBD1. This CDR3 comprises 15 residues. The junction had 3 bases not matched to a gene; V was cut back by 4 bases and J by 2 bases. Germline CDR1 is PRHDT and CDR2 is FYEKMQ (reference sequence).

J is TRBJ2-5 and V is TRBV2; the D is unclear. The CDR3 spans 13 residues. Trimming cost V 3 bases and J 5 bases, with 10 bases left between them. Germline CDR1 reads SNHLY; CDR2 reads FYNNEI. The CDR3 protein is CASSERQTETQYF. For the CDR3, the DNA is TGTGCCAGCAGTGAGCGGCAGACCGAGACCCAGTACTTC. Drawing the rest from reference TRBV2 and TRBJ2-5, the complete variable domain is EPEVTQTPSHQVTQMGQEVILRCVPISNHLYFYWYRQILGQKVEFLVSFYNNEISEKSEIFDDQFSVERPDGSNFTLKIRSTKLEDSAMYFCASSERQTETQYFGPGTRLLVL.

The sample holds one count of this clone. The chain is built from TRBV19 and TRBJ1-2; TRBD1 matches 9 bases. There are 16 residues in the CDR3. Trimming cost V 10 bases and J 6 bases; bases outside gene matches: 18. Germline CDR1 is LNHDA and CDR2 is SQIVND (reference sequence). CDR3 sequence reads: CANINTGTGKIHGYTF. CDR3 in DNA: TGTGCCAATATTAACACCGGGACAGGGAAGATCCATGGCTACACCTTC.

In this sample, this clone turned up once. This rearrangement joins TRBV4-1 to TRBJ1-2; D not certain. CDR1 MGHRA and CDR2 YSYEKL come from the germline V gene. Trimming shortened V by 0 bases and J by 4 bases, and 3 bases separated the two germline ends. The CDR3 sequence is 12 residues long. Written as DNA, the CDR3 is TGCGCCAGCAGCCAAGAAGCCTATGGCTACACCTTC. It specifies CASSQEAYGYTF.

The chain recombines TRBV30 with TRBJ2-7; D is ambiguous. V was trimmed by 5 bases and J by 7 bases, leaving 6 bases between them. The V gene's germline CDR1 is GTSNPN and CDR2 SVGIG (reference sequence). The CDR3 runs to 9 residues. CDR3 loop: CAWPKEQYF. CDR3 sequence (DNA): TGTGCCTGGCCCAAAGAGCAGTACTTC.

This clone was counted ten times or more. The chain employs TRBV2 and TRBJ1-4; D unclear. Trimming removed 4 bases at V and 4 bases at J, with 7 bases between. Germline assignment: CDR1 SNHLY and CDR2 FYNNEI. CDR3 length: 13 residues. The CDR3 loop reads CASSGLVNEKLFF. DNA for the CDR3: TGTGCCAGCAGTGGTCTCGTTAATGAAAAACTGTTTTTT. Based on the CDR3 plus reference TRBV2 and TRBJ1-4, the full variable domain is EPEVTQTPSHQVTQMGQEVILRCVPISNHLYFYWYRQILGQKVEFLVSFYNNEISEKSEIFDDQFSVERPDGSNFTLKIRSTKLEDSAMYFCASSGLVNEKLFFGSGTQLSVL.

This clone has a single count. This chain joins TRBV4-1 and TRBJ1-1; 10 positions agree with TRBD1. The CDR3 contains 17 residues. Germline values: CDR1 MGHRA, CDR2 YSYEKL. V gave up 3 bases and J gave up 0 bases; unmatched junction bases: 7. This CDR3 reads CASSHDRGRGMNTEAFF. The DNA of the CDR3 is TGCGCCAGCAGCCATGACAGGGGGCGCGGGATGAACACTGAAGCTTTCTTT.

The genes are TRBV6-6 and TRBJ2-3, with 7 positions matching TRBD1. V shed 2 bases, J shed 4 bases, and the junction held 6 bases outside the gene matches. Germline V gives CDR1 MNHNY, CDR2 SVGAGI (reference sequence). CDR3 length: 15 residues. Here the CDR3 reads CASSYTGQGADTQYF. CDR3 nucleotides: TGTGCCAGCAGTTACACGGGGCAGGGGGCAGATACGCAGTATTTT.

This clone was seen only once. The gene calls are TRBV5-4 and TRBJ1-2; a weak D match, TRBD1 (6 bases). V shed 4 bases and J shed 4 bases, with 11 bases lying between them. CDR3 size: 13 residues. Per the germline V gene, CDR1 is SGHNT and CDR2 is YYREEE (reference sequence). The CDR3: CASSPDSTYGYTF. The CDR3 nucleotides read TGTGCCAGCAGCCCGGACAGTACCTATGGCTACACCTTC.

This clone appeared a single time. The chain recombines TRBV6-1 with TRBJ2-7; the match to TRBD1 covers 11 bases. Unmatched junction bases numbered 5, after V lost 10 bases and J lost 6 bases. CDR3 length: 12 amino acids. The germline CDR1 and CDR2 sequences are MNHNS and SASEGT. CDR3 sequence reads: CATRTGGLEQYF. For the CDR3, the DNA is TGTGCCACACGGACAGGGGGCCTCGAGCAGTACTTC.

The V gene is TRBV14, the J gene TRBJ2-7; no definite D call. This CDR3 is 15 amino acids long. Per the germline V gene, CDR1 is SGHDN and CDR2 is FVKESK. The V end lost 0 bases, the J end lost 3 bases, and 12 bases lay between the germline ends. This CDR3 reads CASSQDPGLSYEQYF. The CDR3 DNA reads TGTGCCAGCAGCCAAGACCCGGGTTTAAGCTACGAGCAGTACTTC.

The J gene is TRBJ1-1, the V gene TRBV5-6, with D unclear. The germline gives CDR1 SGHDT, CDR2 YYEEEE. The ends were cut back, 2 bases at V and 6 bases at J, with 11 bases in the middle. This CDR3 spans 13 amino acids. The CDR3 bases are TGTGCCAGCAGCTTTGTGAGACGGGCTGAAGCTTTCTTT. Translated, it gives CASSFVRRAEAFF.